This TCR beta chain was profiled in a study of cytomegalovirus exposure and HLA in healthy donors. Study-wide points: It was likely that a cluster of highly shared sequence variants was a sequencing artifact.

CDR1 and CDR2 from the germline V gene are SQVTM and ANQGSEA. This CDR3 region has 13 residues. This clone was observed a handful of times. Its antigen is currently unknown. The junction does not match germline at one end; this may be a read error. The PCR ran on 60 Vbeta and 13 Jbeta primers. Repertoires were generated with immunoSEQ multiplex PCR, while TCRdb's copy carries only in-frame clones and drops some. The sample yields approximately 190,000 clones, approximately 11% seen once. The clonotype was recovered from a middle-aged man in good health and CMV-seropositive. The J gene is TRBJ2-5, the V gene TRBV29-1, with 8 bases lining up with TRBD1. The sample consisted of PBMCs. Written as DNA, the CDR3 is TGCAGCGTTGAGGGACAGGCCCAAGAGAACCAGTACTTC. Translating it yields CSVEGQAQENQYF.